The T cell receptor (beta chain) under discussion was sequenced for a study of neurological immune-mediated disorders. Study overall: Relapsing-remitting disease affected roughly 31, and secondary progressive 3, of some 34 multiple sclerosis patients.

The CDR3 spans 14 residues. V was cut by 2 bases and J by 7 bases, with 14 bases left in between. Germline CDR1 SGHTA, CDR2 FQGNSA. Study results and caveats: The multiple sclerosis repertoire cluster was not associated with any clinical or MRI feature, with the authors stating that larger cohorts are needed. The most TCR clonal expansion was seen in HTLV-1-associated myelopathy, whereas the least was seen in multiple sclerosis, below the level in healthy controls.

This clonotype was observed many times. What it recognizes is unknown. A single record per CDR3 protein comes from TCRdb applying MiXCR to the 5' RACE reads. This table has about 62,000 distinct CDR3 sequences, about 4% appearing once. Material for sequencing was PBMCs. The chain combines TRBV7-2 with TRBJ2-5; a possible D gene is TRBD2 (6 bases). The receptor was derived from a woman in her fifties or sixties with multiple sclerosis. The CDR3 DNA follows: TGTGCCAGCAGCTTACTCCCCCTCGGGGGGACCCAGTACTTC. Translation: CASSLLPLGGTQYF.